This entry is about one T cell receptor (beta chain). Its antigen is unknown. No per-base quality is available; no much larger clone lies one base away. Whole blood was collected in K2EDTA tubes by collaborating institutions according to the institutions' own protocols. Collaborator samples were shipped for TCRbeta analysis as frozen whole blood, isolated PBMCs, or DNA extracted from either sample type. Sequences GTSNPN (CDR1) and SVGIG (CDR2) are obtained from the germline V gene (reference sequence). The CDR3 runs 11 residues from the cysteine to the phenylalanine. Only the CDR3 region is kept as DNA, spanning 33 bases read in frame from base 1. V drops 5 bases and J drops 3 bases, leaving 7 bases in between. TCRbeta CDR3 regions were amplified from genomic DNA by means of the immunoSEQ Assay, a bias-controlled multiplex PCR. Under the source paper's analysis protocol: The number of nucleated cells in each sample was estimated by amplification of reference gene primers within the assay. To quantify the absolute abundance of each unique TCRbeta CDR3 rearrangement, sequence reads were collapsed and filtered. For each sample, productive Simpson clonality was calculated as the square root of Simpson's diversity index across productive rearrangements. The table was pulled from immuneACCESS by TCRdb, which kept in-frame rearrangements only. Such tables lose some clones; where checked, under half of the loss comes from unresolved V genes, and the rest has no known cause. D and trimming come from the DNA, and the V and J calls and clone size come from that table. The sample table records 110,000 or so clones; roughly 80% of these occur just once. Of the sample, 1.5% to 1.7% is held by the ten largest clones.

The sample belongs to a study of blood T cell repertoires in COVID-19 (dated by TCRdb to the early 2020s). For the wider study: Samples from collaborators originated in the United States, Italy and Spain and spanned both the acute and convalescent phases of COVID-19. The prospective study material was composed of cDNA or gDNA derived from T cells, B-cell-depleted T cells, or PBMCs. Subjects who had been exposed to COVID-19, were actively infected with it, or had recovered from it provided the deeply sampled blood TCRbeta repertoires that made up the dataset. The repertoires were made available in a free public database intended to serve as a resource for research on the immune response to SARS-CoV-2. The samples were drawn from two sources: the first 160 participants of the ongoing ImmuneRACE study, and 1,254 subjects contributed by 6 global collaborators. Sample metadata almost always included a de-identified subject ID, COVID-19 status, age in years and sex. Where available, HLA class I and class II types were taken from metadata supplied by the sample provider and were not determined by assay-based typing.

What the authors observed across the whole study: Clinical and demographic metadata were provided uncurated, with the amount varying by source and participant.

This TCR was sampled from a man in his fifties with acute or convalescent COVID-19. Sequences were obtained from peripheral blood. The rearranged segments are TRBV30 and TRBJ1-1; there is no confident call for the D gene. The bases read TGTGCCTGGTCTGACTACACTGAAGCTTTCTTT. This codes for CAWSDYTEAFF.